A single sample gave rise to the 20 T cell receptor beta chains below, sequenced in a study of blood T cell repertoires in COVID-19. The assay was immunoSEQ multiplex PCR, and TCRdb's table has in-frame clones only and misses some. The sample has about 64,000 clones, more than 75% seen once; the top ten hold around an eighth. The sequencing sample was made of peripheral blood. The source of these receptors is a human donor in a cohort sampled during active COVID-19.

This clone was counted a few times. The chain joins TRBV4-1 to TRBJ1-5; D is uncertain. This CDR3 has 15 residues. V lost 1 base and J 6 bases, leaving 13 bases between the germline ends. CDR1 is MGHRA, CDR2 YSYEKL, per germline. The CDR3 protein is CASSQGTFEGQPQHF. As DNA, the CDR3 is TGCGCCAGCAGCCAAGGAACGTTCGAGGGTCAGCCCCAGCATTTT.

The chain has TRBV2 and TRBJ2-1, with a possible D match to TRBD2 (6 bases). Germline CDR1 is SNHLY and CDR2 is FYNNEI. This CDR3 region has 13 residues. Deletions cut 8 bases from V and 3 bases from J, with 11 bases between. CDR3 sequence: CASGGEIYNEQFF. CDR3 nucleotide sequence: TGTGCCAGCGGCGGGGAGATCTACAATGAGCAGTTCTTC. Variable domain in full (rest from reference TRBV2 and TRBJ2-1): EPEVTQTPSHQVTQMGQEVILRCVPISNHLYFYWYRQILGQKVEFLVSFYNNEISEKSEIFDDQFSVERPDGSNFTLKIRSTKLEDSAMYFCASGGEIYNEQFFGPGTRLTVL.

This clone was seen a handful of times. The CDR3: CASSQGGFNTGELFF. The CDR3 coding sequence is TGTGCCAGCAGCCAAGGTGGCTTCAACACCGGGGAGCTGTTTTTT. The V and J genes are TRBV4-2 and TRBJ2-2, with D unclear. The length of the CDR3 is 15 residues. Trimming left V 1 base short and J 2 bases short, with 8 bases between. CDR1 and CDR2 (germline): LGHNA, YNFKEQ.

This clone was counted only a few times. The chain employs TRBV6-1 and TRBJ1-1, with D maybe TRBD1 (5 bases). Per germline, CDR1 MNHNS and CDR2 SASEGT. Trimming took 4 bases from V and 4 from J, leaving 25 bases between them. The length of the CDR3 is 18 residues. CDR3 bases: TGTGCCAGCAGTGGTAGAATCCGTGCAGGGATGGAGAGCACTGAAGCTTTCTTT. It codes for CASSGRIRAGMESTEAFF.

V and J are TRBV5-6 and TRBJ2-3; D is ambiguous. Trimming took 3 bases from V and 4 from J, leaving 18 bases between them. This CDR3 is built from 16 residues. In germline, CDR1 is SGHDT, CDR2 YYEEEE. In DNA form, the CDR3 reads TGTGCCAGCAGCTGGGCTGATTTTGGGCGAGCAGATACGCAGTATTTT. Its protein product is CASSWADFGRADTQYF.

V is TRBV5-8 and J is TRBJ2-5; no reliable D call. The CDR3 covers 10 residues. V dropped 7 bases and J dropped 7 bases, with 8 bases sitting between them. From germline, CDR1 is SGHTS and CDR2 YDEGEE. CDR3 region: CASGSWTQYF. Here the CDR3 DNA reads TGTGCCAGCGGCTCTTGGACCCAGTACTTC. Together with reference TRBV5-8 and TRBJ2-5, the CDR3 gives the full variable domain: EAGVTQSPTHLIKTRGQQATLRCSPISGHTSVYWYQQALGLGLQFLLWYDEGEERNRGNFPPRFSGRQFPNYSSELNVNALELEDSALYLCASGSWTQYFGPGTRLLVL.

The chain is built from TRBV19 and TRBJ2-1; 10 bases align to TRBD2. This CDR3 comprises 15 residues. Germline lookup yields CDR1 LNHDA and CDR2 SQIVND (reference sequence). V lost 1 base, J lost 8 bases, and 5 bases stayed unmatched. The CDR3 here is CASSIAAGGSYEQFF. CDR3 nucleotides: TGTGCCAGTAGTATAGCAGCGGGGGGGTCCTATGAGCAGTTCTTC.

The chain recombines TRBV18 with TRBJ2-3; D is possibly TRBD2 (5 bases). There are 16 residues in the CDR3. V was pared by 2 bases and J by 4 bases, with 16 bases between. Germline CDR1 KGHSH, CDR2 LQKENI. The CDR3 sequence: CASSPTNSPRADTQYF. CDR3 bases: TGTGCCAGCTCACCAACGAATAGCCCGAGGGCAGATACGCAGTATTTT.

The gene calls are TRBV5-1 and TRBJ2-5, with D unresolved. Germline V lookup: CDR1 SGHRS, CDR2 YFSETQ. V was pared by 4 bases and J by 4 bases, with 8 bases between. The CDR3 runs to 12 residues. The CDR3 DNA sequence: TGCGCCAGCAGCGCCCTCGGAGAGACCCAGTACTTC. Its protein is CASSALGETQYF.

The rearrangement uses TRBV5-6 and TRBJ2-5; possibly TRBD1 for D (5 bases). Germline V gene data show CDR1 as SGHDT and CDR2 as YYEEEE. This CDR3 region has 15 residues. V was shortened by 2 bases and J by 2 bases, with 13 bases between the two germline ends. In DNA form, the CDR3 reads TGTGCCAGCAGCTTCCTGGGCACAGGACAAGAGACCCAGTACTTC. Its protein product is CASSFLGTGQETQYF.

The genes are TRBV20-1 and TRBJ1-1, with D unclear. The CDR3 contains 13 residues. The germline V and J ends were trimmed by 3 bases and 4 bases, with 12 bases remaining between them. The germline V gene encodes CDR1 DFQATT and CDR2 SNEGSKA (reference sequence). The CDR3: CSASIPASTEAFF. In DNA form, the CDR3 reads TGCAGTGCTAGTATCCCAGCGAGCACTGAAGCTTTCTTT.

The chain combines TRBV2 with TRBJ2-2, with D possibly matching TRBD1 (6 bases). The CDR3 totals 16 residues. V was pared by 7 bases and J by 0 bases, with 15 bases between. Germline lookup yields CDR1 SNHLY and CDR2 FYNNEI. The CDR3 is CASMAGATTNTGELFF. In DNA form, the CDR3 reads TGTGCCAGCATGGCAGGGGCCACTACGAACACCGGGGAGCTGTTTTTT.

The chain links TRBV2 to TRBJ1-2; D possibly corresponds to TRBD1 (6 bases). Germline V lookup: CDR1 SNHLY, CDR2 FYNNEI. V shed 7 bases and J shed 2 bases, with 11 bases lying between them. This CDR3 region has 13 residues. CDR3 residues: CASNQQGNYGYTF. CDR3 nucleotides: TGTGCCAGCAACCAACAGGGAAACTATGGCTACACCTTC.

V is TRBV5-1 and J is TRBJ1-4; 7 nucleotides line up with TRBD1. The CDR3 runs to 18 residues. The ends lost 10 bases at V and 7 bases at J; junction bases unmatched: 25. Germline V CDR1 and CDR2: SGHRS, YFSETQ. This CDR3 is CASAYGPQGQRFSEKLFF. As DNA, the CDR3 is TGCGCCTCAGCATATGGTCCACAGGGGCAACGGTTCTCTGAAAAACTGTTTTTT.

The genes are TRBV2 and TRBJ2-3, with 9 bases lining up with TRBD2. V shed 4 bases, J shed 3 bases, and the junction held 5 bases outside the gene matches. Germline V gene data show CDR1 as SNHLY and CDR2 as FYNNEI. This CDR3 comprises 15 residues. CDR3 loop: CASSVASGATDTQYF. The CDR3 nucleotides are TGTGCCAGCAGTGTGGCTAGCGGGGCAACAGATACGCAGTATTTT. Full variable domain (remainder filled in from reference TRBV2 and TRBJ2-3): EPEVTQTPSHQVTQMGQEVILRCVPISNHLYFYWYRQILGQKVEFLVSFYNNEISEKSEIFDDQFSVERPDGSNFTLKIRSTKLEDSAMYFCASSVASGATDTQYFGPGTRLTVL.

The chain is built from TRBV6-4 and TRBJ1-6, with D possibly matching TRBD1 (5 bases). This CDR3 region has 13 residues. The V gene's germline CDR1 is MRHNA and CDR2 SNTAGT. The V and J ends lost 0 bases and 11 bases respectively, with 8 bases between them. CDR3 in DNA: TGTGCCAGCAGTGACTCCGGAGGGGCACCCCTCCACTTT. Translation gives CASSDSGGAPLHF.

This chain uses TRBV6-2 or TRBV6-3 with TRBJ2-7; 11 positions match TRBD2. J was trimmed by 5 bases and V by 2 bases; bases with no gene match: 20. CDR1 MNHEY and CDR2 SVGEGT come from the germline V gene. The CDR3 covers 20 residues. CDR3 region: CASSYLLAGDPWVRRNEQYF. The CDR3 bases are TGTGCCAGCAGTTACCTACTAGCGGGGGACCCCTGGGTGAGGAGGAACGAGCAGTACTTC.

This sequence joins TRBV5-1 and TRBJ2-2; 9 bases map to TRBD1. Trimming at V came to 4 bases and at J to 5 bases, leaving 9 bases not matched to a gene. The CDR3 length is 16 residues. Germline V CDR1 and CDR2: SGHRS, YFSETQ. The CDR3 nucleotides read TGCGCCAGCAGCCTAGGGACAGGGATAAAGACCGGGGAGCTGTTTTTT. The encoded protein is CASSLGTGIKTGELFF.

In DNA form, the CDR3 reads TGTGCCAGCAGCCGTAAGGGGGTTACAGGCGAAGCTTTCTTT. Residues: CASSRKGVTGEAFF. The chain combines TRBV3-1 (or the pseudogene TRBV3-2) with TRBJ1-1, with D perhaps TRBD1 (6 bases). The V end was cut by 4 bases, the J end by 8 bases, with 17 bases between. CDR1 is LGHDT and CDR2 is YNNKEL in the germline V gene (reference sequence). The CDR3 length is 14 residues.

The chain combines TRBV25-1 with TRBJ2-3, with D maybe TRBD2 (6 bases). This CDR3 spans 15 amino acids. Between the trimmed V and J ends, which lost 3 bases and 5 bases, there was a span of 15 bases. The germline gives CDR1 MGHDK, CDR2 SYGVNS. The CDR3 bases are TGTGCCAGCAGTGATCCGGGACTTTTACGAGATACGCAGTATTTT. The encoded protein is CASSDPGLLRDTQYF.